These T cell receptor beta chains were read from a single sample in a study of cytomegalovirus exposure and HLA in healthy donors. Assay used: immunoSEQ multiplex PCR; TCRdb lists only in-frame clones, some missing. Its table lists 150,000 to 200,000 clones. Material for sequencing was PBMCs. Source of these receptors: a woman aged 18-35 years in good health and CMV-seropositive. The CDR3 runs from the conserved cysteine through the conserved F or W. The D gene is left open where the match is weak.

J: TRBJ1-2; V: TRBV7-9; D: TRBD1; DNA: TGTGCCAGCAGCTCCGGGACAGGGCTTTTCTTTGGCTACACCTTC; CDR3: CASSSGTGLFFGYTF
J: TRBJ1-2; V: TRBV2; D: NA; DNA: TGTGCCAGCAGTGATCGGGAAATCTATGGCTACACCTTC; CDR3: CASSDREIYGYTF
J: TRBJ2-3; V: TRBV9; D: TRBD2; DNA: TGTGCCAGCTCCCTAGCGGCGGGGGGACCCACAGATACGCAGTATTTT; CDR3: CASSLAAGGPTDTQYF
J: TRBJ2-6; V: TRBV7-2; D: NA; DNA: TGTGCCAGCAGCTTGGGAGCATTCTCTGGGGCCAACGTCCTGACTTTC; CDR3: CASSLGAFSGANVLTF
J: TRBJ2-7; V: TRBV5-4; D: TRBD2; DNA: TGTGCCAGCAGCCAATATGGGACTAGCGGGAGGAAGTACTTC; CDR3: CASSQYGTSGRKYF
J: TRBJ2-1; V: TRBV5-6; D: TRBD2; DNA: TGTGCCAGCAGCTTGTCGGGGACTATATACAATGAGCAGTTCTTC; CDR3: CASSLSGTIYNEQFF
J: TRBJ2-5; V: TRBV18; D: NA; DNA: TGTGCCAGCTCACCTGCTGTACTTCAAGAGACCCAGTACTTC; CDR3: CASSPAVLQETQYF
J: TRBJ2-1; V: TRBV5-6; D: NA; DNA: TGTGCCAGCAGCTTGCACCACAGCTCCTACAATGAGCAGTTCTTC; CDR3: CASSLHHSSYNEQFF
J: TRBJ2-7; V: TRBV2; D: NA; DNA: TGTGCCAGCAGTGGTGTAGCCACTACCTACGAGCAGTACTTC; CDR3: CASSGVATTYEQYF
J: TRBJ1-2; V: TRBV7-2; D: NA; DNA: TGTGCCAGCAGCGCGACGGCAGGGATCTATGGCTACACCTTC; CDR3: CASSATAGIYGYTF
J: TRBJ1-5; V: TRBV7-2; D: NA; DNA: TGTGCCAGCAGCTCCACAGGGAACAATCAGCCCCAGCATTTT; CDR3: CASSSTGNNQPQHF
J: TRBJ1-1; V: TRBV6-1; D: NA; DNA: TGTGCCAGCAGTGAAAGGGCGCCGGGAGTGAACACTGAAGCTTTCTTT; CDR3: CASSERAPGVNTEAFF
J: TRBJ1-6; V: TRBV27; D: NA; DNA: TGTGCCAGCAGCGCGGACCGAACAGGATCACCCCTCCACTTT; CDR3: CASSADRTGSPLHF
J: TRBJ1-5; V: TRBV7-2; D: TRBD1; DNA: TGTGCCAGCAGCTTAGGGACAGGGGCGAGGCGCAATCAGCCCCAGCATTTT; CDR3: CASSLGTGARRNQPQHF
J: TRBJ2-5; V: TRBV13; D: NA; DNA: TGTGCCAGCAGCTCACCCGGTACAGAAGAGACCCAGTACTTC; CDR3: CASSSPGTEETQYF
J: TRBJ2-6; V: TRBV30; D: NA; DNA: TGTGCCTGGCTGAGGGATGCTGGGGCCAACGTCCTGACTTTC; CDR3: CAWLRDAGANVLTF
J: TRBJ1-2; V: TRBV5-1; D: TRBD1; DNA: TGCGCCAGCAGCACGGAGGGGAAGGGGTACAGGGGAGATGGCCACACCTTC; CDR3: CASSTEGKGYRGDGHTF
J: TRBJ2-7; V: TRBV5-1; D: NA; DNA: TGCGCCAGCAGCTCCTTGGAGCTGACGGCGCAGTACTTC; CDR3: CASSSLELTAQYF
J: TRBJ1-5; V: TRBV4-3; D: NA; DNA: TGCGCCAGCAGCCAAGATAAAGGGAGTTATCAGCCCCAGCATTTT; CDR3: CASSQDKGSYQPQHF
J: TRBJ2-3; V: TRBV7-9; D: TRBD2; DNA: TGTGCCAGCAGCTCCGGGACTAGCGGGAGCACAGATACGCAGTATTTT; CDR3: CASSSGTSGSTDTQYF
J: TRBJ1-5; V: TRBV30; D: NA; DNA: TGTGCCTGGAGTGTACGGGCAGGGCTAGGATCAGCCCAGCATTTT; CDR3: CAWSVRAGLGSAQHF
J: TRBJ2-7; V: TRBV4-1; D: NA; DNA: TGCGCCAGCAGCCATCCCTTGGCTGGCTACGAGCAGTACTTC; CDR3: CASSHPLAGYEQYF
J: TRBJ2-5; V: TRBV4-2; D: TRBD2; DNA: TGTGCCAGCAGCCAAGGGCCGGGAGGGGGAGATCAAGAGACCCAGTACTTC; CDR3: CASSQGPGGGDQETQYF
J: TRBJ2-3; V: TRBV19; D: TRBD2; DNA: TGTGCCAGTAGTGCCGTCAGCGGGGCCAGCACAGATACGCAGTATTTT; CDR3: CASSAVSGASTDTQYF
J: TRBJ2-7; V: TRBV7-2; D: NA; DNA: TGTGCCAGCAGCCCTCGACCCCTAGCACCCTACGAGCAGTACTTC; CDR3: CASSPRPLAPYEQYF
J: TRBJ2-3; V: TRBV2; D: TRBD2; DNA: TGTGCCAGCTTCTTGGCAGCGGGAGGGGGCACAGATACGCAGTATTTT; CDR3: CASFLAAGGGTDTQYF
J: TRBJ2-2; V: TRBV27; D: NA; DNA: TGTGCCAGCAGTTTAGGAGCGGCCACCGGGGAGCTGTTTTTT; CDR3: CASSLGAATGELFF
J: TRBJ2-3; V: TRBV30; D: TRBD2; DNA: TGTGCCTGGAGTTTCACCCGGACTAGCGGGAGCACAGATACGCAGTATTTT; CDR3: CAWSFTRTSGSTDTQYF
J: TRBJ2-7; V: TRBV27; D: TRBD2; DNA: TGTGCCAGCAGTACCGGGGGGGGGCGATTCTACGAGCAGTACTTC; CDR3: CASSTGGGRFYEQYF
J: TRBJ1-5; V: TRBV29-1; D: TRBD1; DNA: TGCAGCGTTCGACAGGGAGGCAGCAATCAGCCCCAGCATTTT; CDR3: CSVRQGGSNQPQHF
J: TRBJ2-5; V: TRBV27; D: TRBD1; DNA: TGTGCCAGCAGTTCTACCGGACAGGGGGTGGTCGACCAGTACTTC; CDR3: CASSSTGQGVVDQYF
J: TRBJ2-1; V: TRBV15; D: NA; DNA: TGTGCCACCAGCAGGCAATATGGTCGGGAGAATGAGCAGTTCTTC; CDR3: CATSRQYGRENEQFF